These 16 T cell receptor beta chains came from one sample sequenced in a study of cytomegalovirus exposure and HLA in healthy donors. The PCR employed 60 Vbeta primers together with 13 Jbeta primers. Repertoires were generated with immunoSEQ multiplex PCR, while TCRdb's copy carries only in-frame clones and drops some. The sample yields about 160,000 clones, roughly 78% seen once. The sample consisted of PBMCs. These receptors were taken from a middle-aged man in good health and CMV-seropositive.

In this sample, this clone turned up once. CDR3 residues: CASSLWAGRSQETQYF. CDR3 coding DNA: TGTGCCAGCAGCTTATGGGCAGGGCGATCCCAAGAGACCCAGTACTTC. The rearrangement links TRBV7-8 to TRBJ2-5; D is possibly TRBD1 (5 bases). V dropped 2 bases and J dropped 1 base, with 14 bases sitting between them. CDR3 size: 16 residues. Looked up from germline, CDR1 is SGHVS and CDR2 is FQNEAQ.

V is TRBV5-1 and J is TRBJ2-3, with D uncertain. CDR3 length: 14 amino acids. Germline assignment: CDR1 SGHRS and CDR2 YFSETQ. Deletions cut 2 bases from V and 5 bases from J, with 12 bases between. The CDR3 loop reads CASSFMRLGDTQYF. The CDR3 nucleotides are TGCGCCAGCAGCTTTATGAGGTTGGGAGATACGCAGTATTTT.

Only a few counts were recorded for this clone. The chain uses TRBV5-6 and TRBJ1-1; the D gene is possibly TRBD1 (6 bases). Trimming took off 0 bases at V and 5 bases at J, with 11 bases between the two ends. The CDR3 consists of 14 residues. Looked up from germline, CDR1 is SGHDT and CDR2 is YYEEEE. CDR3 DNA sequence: TGTGCCAGCAGCTTGGTACAGGGACGGACTGAAGCTTTCTTT. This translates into CASSLVQGRTEAFF.

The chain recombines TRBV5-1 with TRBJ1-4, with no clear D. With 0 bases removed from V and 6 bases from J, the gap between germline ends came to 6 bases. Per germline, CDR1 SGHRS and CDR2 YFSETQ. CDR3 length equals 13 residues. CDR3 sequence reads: CASSLAPDEKLFF. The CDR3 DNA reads TGCGCCAGCAGCTTGGCGCCGGATGAAAAACTGTTTTTT.

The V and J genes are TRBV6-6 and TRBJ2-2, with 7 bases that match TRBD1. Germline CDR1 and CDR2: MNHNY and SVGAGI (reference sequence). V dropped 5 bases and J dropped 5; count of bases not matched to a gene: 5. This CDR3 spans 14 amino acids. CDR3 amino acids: CASSQTGATGELFF. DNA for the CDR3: TGTGCCAGCAGTCAAACAGGGGCAACCGGGGAGCTGTTTTTT.

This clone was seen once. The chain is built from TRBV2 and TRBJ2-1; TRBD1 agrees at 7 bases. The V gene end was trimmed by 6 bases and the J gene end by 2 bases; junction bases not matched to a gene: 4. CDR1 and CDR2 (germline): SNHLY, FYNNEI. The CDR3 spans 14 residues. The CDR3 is CASSGTEAYNEQFF. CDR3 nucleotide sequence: TGTGCCAGCAGCGGGACAGAAGCCTACAATGAGCAGTTCTTC. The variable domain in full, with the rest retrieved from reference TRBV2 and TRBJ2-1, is EPEVTQTPSHQVTQMGQEVILRCVPISNHLYFYWYRQILGQKVEFLVSFYNNEISEKSEIFDDQFSVERPDGSNFTLKIRSTKLEDSAMYFCASSGTEAYNEQFFGPGTRLTVL.

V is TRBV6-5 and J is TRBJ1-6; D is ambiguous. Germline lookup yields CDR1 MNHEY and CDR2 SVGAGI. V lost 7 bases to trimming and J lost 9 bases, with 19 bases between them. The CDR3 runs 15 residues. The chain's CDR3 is CASTTRAGGGSPLHF. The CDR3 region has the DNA TGTGCCAGCACCACGAGGGCAGGCGGCGGTTCACCCCTCCACTTT.

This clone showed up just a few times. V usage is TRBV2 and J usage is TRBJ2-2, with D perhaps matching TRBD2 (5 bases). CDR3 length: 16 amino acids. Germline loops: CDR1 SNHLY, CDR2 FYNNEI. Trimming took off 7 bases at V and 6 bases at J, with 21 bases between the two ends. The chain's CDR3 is CASIRTGSLEAGELFF. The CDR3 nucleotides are TGTGCCAGCATCCGAACGGGGTCTCTTGAGGCCGGGGAGCTGTTTTTT.

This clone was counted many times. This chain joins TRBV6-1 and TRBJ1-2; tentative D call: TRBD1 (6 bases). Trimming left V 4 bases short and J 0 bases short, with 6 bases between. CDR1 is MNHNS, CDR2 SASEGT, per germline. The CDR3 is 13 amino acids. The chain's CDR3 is CASSGTANYGYTF. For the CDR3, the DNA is TGTGCCAGCAGTGGGACAGCTAACTATGGCTACACCTTC.

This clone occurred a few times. CDR3 coding DNA: TGCGCCAGCAGCCCCAGAGGGACAGGTAAAAACATTCAGTACTTC. The encoded protein is CASSPRGTGKNIQYF. The gene calls are TRBV4-1 and TRBJ2-4, with 8 bases lining up with TRBD1. The CDR3 runs 15 residues. Germline values: CDR1 MGHRA, CDR2 YSYEKL. V trimming: 4 bases; J trimming: 4 bases; junction bases outside the gene matches: 6.

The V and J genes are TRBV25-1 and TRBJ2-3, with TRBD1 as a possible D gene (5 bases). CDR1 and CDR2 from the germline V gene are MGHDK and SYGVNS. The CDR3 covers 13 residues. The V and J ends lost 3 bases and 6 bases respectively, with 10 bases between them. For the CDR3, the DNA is TGTGCCAGCAGTGACCCCTACAGGGATACGCAGTATTTT. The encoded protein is CASSDPYRDTQYF. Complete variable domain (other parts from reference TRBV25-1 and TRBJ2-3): EADIYQTPRYLVIGTGKKITLECSQTMGHDKMYWYQQDPGMELHLIHYSYGVNSTEKGDLSSESTVSRIRTEHFPLTLESARPSHTSQYLCASSDPYRDTQYFGPGTRLTVL.

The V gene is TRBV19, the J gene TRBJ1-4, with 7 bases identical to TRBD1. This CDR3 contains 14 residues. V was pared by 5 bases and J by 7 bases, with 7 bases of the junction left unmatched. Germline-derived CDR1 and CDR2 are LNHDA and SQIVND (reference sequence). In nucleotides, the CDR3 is TGTGCCAGTAGTGCGACAGGGAAGATTGAAAAACTGTTTTTT. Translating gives CASSATGKIEKLFF. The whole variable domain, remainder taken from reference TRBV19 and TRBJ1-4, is DGGITQSPKYLFRKEGQNVTLSCEQNLNHDAMYWYRQDPGQGLRLIYYSQIVNDFQKGDIAEGYSVSREKKESFPLTVTSAQKNPTAFYLCASSATGKIEKLFFGSGTQLSVL.

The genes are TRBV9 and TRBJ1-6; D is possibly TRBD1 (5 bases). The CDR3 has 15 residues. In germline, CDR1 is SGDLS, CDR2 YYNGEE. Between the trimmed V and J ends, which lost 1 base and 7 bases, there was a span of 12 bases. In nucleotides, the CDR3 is TGTGCCAGCAGCGTAACAGGAACTTCAAATTCACCCCTCCACTTT. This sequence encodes CASSVTGTSNSPLHF.

CDR3 loop: CASSEGTTGPLWHEQYF. The DNA of the CDR3 is TGCGCCAGCAGTGAGGGGACGACAGGGCCTCTTTGGCACGAGCAGTACTTC. The rearrangement links TRBV10-2 to TRBJ2-7; 7 bases agree with TRBD1. The V and J ends lost 2 bases and 5 bases, in that order; junction bases with no gene match: 15. Germline V gene sequence: CDR1 WSHSY, CDR2 SAAADI. The CDR3 loop spans 17 amino acids.

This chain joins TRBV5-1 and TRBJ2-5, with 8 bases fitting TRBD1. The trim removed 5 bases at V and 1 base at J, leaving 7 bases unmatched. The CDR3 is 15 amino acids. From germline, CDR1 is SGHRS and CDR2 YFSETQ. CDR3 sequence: CASSSTGEGQETQYF. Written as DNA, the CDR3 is TGCGCCAGCAGTTCGACAGGGGAAGGCCAAGAGACCCAGTACTTC.

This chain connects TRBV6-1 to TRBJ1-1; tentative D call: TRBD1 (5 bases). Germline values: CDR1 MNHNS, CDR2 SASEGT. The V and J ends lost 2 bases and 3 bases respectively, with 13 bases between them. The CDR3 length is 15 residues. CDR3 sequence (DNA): TGTGCCAGCAGTGAACCCACCCAGGGTTACACTGAAGCTTTCTTT. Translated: CASSEPTQGYTEAFF.